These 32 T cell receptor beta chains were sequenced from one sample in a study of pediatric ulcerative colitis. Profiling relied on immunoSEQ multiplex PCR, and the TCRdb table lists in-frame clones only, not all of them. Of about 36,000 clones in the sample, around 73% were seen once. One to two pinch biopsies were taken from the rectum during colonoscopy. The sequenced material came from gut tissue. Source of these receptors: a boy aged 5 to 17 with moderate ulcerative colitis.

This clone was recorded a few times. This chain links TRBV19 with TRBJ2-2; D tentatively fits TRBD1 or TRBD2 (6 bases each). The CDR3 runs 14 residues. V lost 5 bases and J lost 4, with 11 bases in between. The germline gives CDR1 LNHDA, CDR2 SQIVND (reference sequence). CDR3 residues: CASSFGGGTGELFF. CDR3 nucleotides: TGTGCCAGTAGTTTTGGAGGGGGCACCGGGGAGCTGTTTTTT.

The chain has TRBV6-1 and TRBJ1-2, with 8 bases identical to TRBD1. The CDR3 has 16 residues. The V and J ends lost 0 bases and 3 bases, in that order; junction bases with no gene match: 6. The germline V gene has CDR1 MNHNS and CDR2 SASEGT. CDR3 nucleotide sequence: TGTGCCAGCAGTGAAGCTCGAGACAGGGGTGACTATGGCTACACCTTC. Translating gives CASSEARDRGDYGYTF.

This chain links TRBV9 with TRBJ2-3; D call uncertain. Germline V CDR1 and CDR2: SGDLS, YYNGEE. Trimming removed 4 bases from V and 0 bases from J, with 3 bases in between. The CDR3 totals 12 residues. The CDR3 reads CASSSSTDTQYF. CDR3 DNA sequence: TGTGCCAGCAGCTCTAGCACAGATACGCAGTATTTT.

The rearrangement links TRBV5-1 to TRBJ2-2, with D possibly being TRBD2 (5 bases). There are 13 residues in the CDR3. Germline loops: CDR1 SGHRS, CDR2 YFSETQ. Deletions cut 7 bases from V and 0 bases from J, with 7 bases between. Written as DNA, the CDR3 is TGCGCCAGCCGGGAAACGAACACCGGGGAGCTGTTTTTT. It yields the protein CASRETNTGELFF.

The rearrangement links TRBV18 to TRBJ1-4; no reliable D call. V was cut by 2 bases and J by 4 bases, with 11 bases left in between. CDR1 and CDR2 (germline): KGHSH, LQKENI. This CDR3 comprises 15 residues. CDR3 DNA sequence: TGTGCCAGCTCACCATTCGCCGGAGTTAATGAAAAACTGTTTTTT. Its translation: CASSPFAGVNEKLFF.

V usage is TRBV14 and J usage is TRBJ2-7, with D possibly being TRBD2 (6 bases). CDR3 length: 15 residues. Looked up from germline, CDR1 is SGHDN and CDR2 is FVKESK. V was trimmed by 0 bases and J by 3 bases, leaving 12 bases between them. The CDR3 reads CASSQDSGAFYEQYF. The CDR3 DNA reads TGTGCCAGCAGCCAAGACTCGGGAGCCTTCTACGAGCAGTACTTC.

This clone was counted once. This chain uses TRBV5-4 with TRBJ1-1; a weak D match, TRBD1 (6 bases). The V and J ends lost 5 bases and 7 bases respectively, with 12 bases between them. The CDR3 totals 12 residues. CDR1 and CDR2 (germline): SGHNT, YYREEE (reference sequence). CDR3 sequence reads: CASRYQTGEAFF. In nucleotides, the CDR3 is TGTGCCAGCAGATACCAGACAGGTGAAGCTTTCTTT.

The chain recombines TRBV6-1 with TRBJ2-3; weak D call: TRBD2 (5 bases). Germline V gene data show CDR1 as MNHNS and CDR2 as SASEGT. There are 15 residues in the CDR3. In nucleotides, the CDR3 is TGTGCTTCCCAGAGGGCCCCATATAGCACAGATACGCAGTATTTT. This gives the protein CASQRAPYSTDTQYF.

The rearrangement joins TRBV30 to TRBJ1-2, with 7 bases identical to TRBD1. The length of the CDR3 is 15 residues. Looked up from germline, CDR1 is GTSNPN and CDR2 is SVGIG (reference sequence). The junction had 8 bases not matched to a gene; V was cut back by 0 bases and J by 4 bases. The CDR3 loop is CAWSVQTGIFYGYTF. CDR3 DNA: TGTGCCTGGAGTGTACAGACAGGGATTTTCTATGGCTACACCTTC.

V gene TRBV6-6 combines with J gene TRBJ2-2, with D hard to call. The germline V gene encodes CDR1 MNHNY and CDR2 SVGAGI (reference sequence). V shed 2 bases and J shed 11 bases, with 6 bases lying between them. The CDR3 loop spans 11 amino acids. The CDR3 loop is CASSYNGELFF. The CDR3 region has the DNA TGTGCCAGCAGTTACAACGGAGAGCTGTTTTTT.

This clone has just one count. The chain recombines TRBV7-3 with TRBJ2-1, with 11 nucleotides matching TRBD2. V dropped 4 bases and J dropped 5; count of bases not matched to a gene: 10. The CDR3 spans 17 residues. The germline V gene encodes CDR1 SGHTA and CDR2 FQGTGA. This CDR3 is CASSSPPGTSGNNEQFF. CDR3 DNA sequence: TGTGCCAGCAGCTCCCCTCCCGGGACTAGCGGTAACAATGAGCAGTTCTTC.

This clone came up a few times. The CDR3 here is CASKRLGWSSYNEQFF. As DNA, the CDR3 is TGTGCCAGCAAACGATTGGGGTGGAGCTCCTACAATGAGCAGTTCTTC. This rearrangement joins TRBV28 to TRBJ2-1, with D unclear. V lost 7 bases and J lost 0, with 16 bases in between. The CDR3 has 16 amino acids. Germline V gene data show CDR1 as MDHEN and CDR2 as SYDVKM.

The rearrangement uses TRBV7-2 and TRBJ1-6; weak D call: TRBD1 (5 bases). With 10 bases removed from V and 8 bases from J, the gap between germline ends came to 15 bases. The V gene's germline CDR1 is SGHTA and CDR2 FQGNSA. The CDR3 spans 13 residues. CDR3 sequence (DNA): TGTGCCACCTCGACAGCCCAATATTCACCCCTCCACTTT. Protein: CATSTAQYSPLHF.

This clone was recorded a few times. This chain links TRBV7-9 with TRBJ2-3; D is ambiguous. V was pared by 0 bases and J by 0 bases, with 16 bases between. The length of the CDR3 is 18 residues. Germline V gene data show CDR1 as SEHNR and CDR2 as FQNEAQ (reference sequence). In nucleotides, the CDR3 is TGTGCCAGCAGCTTAGCGCATCAAATCTGGAAGAGCACAGATACGCAGTATTTT. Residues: CASSLAHQIWKSTDTQYF.

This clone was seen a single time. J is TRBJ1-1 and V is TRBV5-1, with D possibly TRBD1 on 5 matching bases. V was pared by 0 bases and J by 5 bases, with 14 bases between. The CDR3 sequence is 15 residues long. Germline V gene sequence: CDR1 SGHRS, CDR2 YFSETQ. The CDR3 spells CASSLDTGRGTEAFF. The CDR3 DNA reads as TGCGCCAGCAGCTTGGATACGGGGCGAGGTACTGAAGCTTTCTTT.

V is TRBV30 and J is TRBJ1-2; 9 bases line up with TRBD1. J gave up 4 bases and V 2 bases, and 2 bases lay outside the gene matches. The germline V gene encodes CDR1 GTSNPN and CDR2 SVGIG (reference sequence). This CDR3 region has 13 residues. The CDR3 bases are TGTGCCTGGAGTACAGGGGGCGGCTATGGCTACACCTTC. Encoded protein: CAWSTGGGYGYTF.

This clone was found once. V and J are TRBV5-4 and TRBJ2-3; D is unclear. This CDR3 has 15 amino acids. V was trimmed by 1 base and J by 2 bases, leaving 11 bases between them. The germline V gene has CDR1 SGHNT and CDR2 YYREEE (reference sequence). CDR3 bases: TGTGCCAGCAGCTTGTCTGGAAGAAACACAGATACGCAGTATTTT. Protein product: CASSLSGRNTDTQYF.

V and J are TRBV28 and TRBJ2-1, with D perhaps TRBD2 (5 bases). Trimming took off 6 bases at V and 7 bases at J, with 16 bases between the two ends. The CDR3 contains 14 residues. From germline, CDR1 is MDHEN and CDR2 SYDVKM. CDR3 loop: CASRTPGTGNEQFF. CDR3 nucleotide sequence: TGTGCCAGCAGGACCCCGGGAACCGGGAATGAGCAGTTCTTC. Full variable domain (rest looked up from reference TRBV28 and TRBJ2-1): DVKVTQSSRYLVKRTGEKVFLECVQDMDHENMFWYRQDPGLGLRLIYFSYDVKMKEKGDIPEGYSVSREKKERFSLILESASTNQTSMYLCASRTPGTGNEQFFGPGTRLTVL.

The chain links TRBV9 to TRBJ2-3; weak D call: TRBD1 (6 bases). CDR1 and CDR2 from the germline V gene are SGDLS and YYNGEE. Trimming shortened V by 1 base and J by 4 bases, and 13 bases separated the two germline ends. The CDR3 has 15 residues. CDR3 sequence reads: CASSVLGALSDTQYF. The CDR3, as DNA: TGTGCCAGCAGCGTACTGGGGGCCCTCTCAGATACGCAGTATTTT.

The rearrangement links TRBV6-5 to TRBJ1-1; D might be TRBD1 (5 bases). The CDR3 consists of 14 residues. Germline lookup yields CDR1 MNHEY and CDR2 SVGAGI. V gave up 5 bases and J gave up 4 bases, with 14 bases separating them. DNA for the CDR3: TGTGCCAGCAGTCGGGGGGATTCGGGCACTGAAGCTTTCTTT. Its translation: CASSRGDSGTEAFF.

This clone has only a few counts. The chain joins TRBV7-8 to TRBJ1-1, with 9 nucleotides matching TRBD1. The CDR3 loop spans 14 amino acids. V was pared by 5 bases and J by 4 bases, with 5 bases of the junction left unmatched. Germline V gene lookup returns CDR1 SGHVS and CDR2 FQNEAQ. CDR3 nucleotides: TGTGCCAGCAGCAGACAGGGGGAGGTCACTGAAGCTTTCTTT. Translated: CASSRQGEVTEAFF.

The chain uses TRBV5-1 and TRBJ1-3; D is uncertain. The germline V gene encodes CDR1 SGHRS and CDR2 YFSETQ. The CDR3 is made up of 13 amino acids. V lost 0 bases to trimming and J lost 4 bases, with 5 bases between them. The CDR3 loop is CASSLAAGNTIYF. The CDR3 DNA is TGCGCCAGCAGCTTGGCCGCAGGAAACACCATATATTTT.

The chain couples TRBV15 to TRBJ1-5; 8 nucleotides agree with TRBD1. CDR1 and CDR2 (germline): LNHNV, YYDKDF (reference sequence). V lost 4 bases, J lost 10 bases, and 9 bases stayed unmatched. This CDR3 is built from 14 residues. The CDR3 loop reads CATSIGQGAGPQHF. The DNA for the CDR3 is TGTGCCACCAGCATAGGACAGGGCGCGGGACCCCAGCATTTT.

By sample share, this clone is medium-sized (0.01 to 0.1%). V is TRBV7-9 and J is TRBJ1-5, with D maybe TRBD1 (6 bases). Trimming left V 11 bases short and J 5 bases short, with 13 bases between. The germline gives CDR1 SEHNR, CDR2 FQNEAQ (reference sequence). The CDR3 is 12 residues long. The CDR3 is CAGSNRDQPQHF. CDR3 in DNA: TGTGCCGGGTCGAACAGGGATCAGCCCCAGCATTTT.

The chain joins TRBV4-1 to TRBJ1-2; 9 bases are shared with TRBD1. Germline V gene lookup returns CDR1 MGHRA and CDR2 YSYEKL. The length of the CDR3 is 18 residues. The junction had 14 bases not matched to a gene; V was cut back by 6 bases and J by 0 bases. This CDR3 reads CASSWKSGQGNSNYGYTF. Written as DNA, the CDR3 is TGCGCCAGCAGTTGGAAGTCGGGACAGGGAAACTCTAACTATGGCTACACCTTC.

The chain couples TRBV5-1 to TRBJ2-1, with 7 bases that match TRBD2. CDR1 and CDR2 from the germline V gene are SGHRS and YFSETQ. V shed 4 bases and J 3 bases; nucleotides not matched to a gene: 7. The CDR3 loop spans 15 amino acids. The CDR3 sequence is CASSPRGGSYNEQFF. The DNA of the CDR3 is TGCGCCAGCAGCCCAAGGGGCGGGAGCTACAATGAGCAGTTCTTC.

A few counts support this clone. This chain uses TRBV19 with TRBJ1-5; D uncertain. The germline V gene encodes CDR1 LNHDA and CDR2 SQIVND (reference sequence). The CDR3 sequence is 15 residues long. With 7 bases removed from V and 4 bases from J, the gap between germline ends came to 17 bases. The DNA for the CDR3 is TGTGCCAGTACCCCATTCCGGGGAGTTAATCAGCCCCAGCATTTT. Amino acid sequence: CASTPFRGVNQPQHF.

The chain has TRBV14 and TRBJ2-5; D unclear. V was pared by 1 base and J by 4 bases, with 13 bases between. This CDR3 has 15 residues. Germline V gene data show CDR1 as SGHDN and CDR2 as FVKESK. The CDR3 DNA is TGTGCCAGCAGCCAAGGTACTGAGGAATCAGAGACCCAGTACTTC. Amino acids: CASSQGTEESETQYF.

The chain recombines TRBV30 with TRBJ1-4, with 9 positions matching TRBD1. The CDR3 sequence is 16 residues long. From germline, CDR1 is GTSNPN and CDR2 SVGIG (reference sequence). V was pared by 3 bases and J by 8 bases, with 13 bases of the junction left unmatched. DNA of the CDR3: TGTGCCTGGAGCCCCAGGTTGGGGACAGGGTGGGAAAAACTGTTTTTT. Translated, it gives CAWSPRLGTGWEKLFF.

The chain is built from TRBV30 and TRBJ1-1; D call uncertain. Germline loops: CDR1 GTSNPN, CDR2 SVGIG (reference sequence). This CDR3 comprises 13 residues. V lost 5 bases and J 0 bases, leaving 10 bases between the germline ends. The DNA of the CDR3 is TGTGCCTGGGTCCGCTCCATGAACACTGAAGCTTTCTTT. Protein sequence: CAWVRSMNTEAFF.

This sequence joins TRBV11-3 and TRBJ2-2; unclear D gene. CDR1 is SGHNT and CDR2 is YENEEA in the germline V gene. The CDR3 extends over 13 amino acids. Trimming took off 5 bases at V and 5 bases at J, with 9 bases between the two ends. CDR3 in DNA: TGTGCCAGCAGCGCTCCCATGACCGGGGAGCTGTTTTTT. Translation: CASSAPMTGELFF. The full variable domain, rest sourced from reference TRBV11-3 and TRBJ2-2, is EAGVVQSPRYKIIEKKQPVAFWCNPISGHNTLYWYLQNLGQGPELLIRYENEEAVDDSQLPKDRFSAERLKGVDSTLKIQPAELGDSAVYLCASSAPMTGELFFGEGSRLTVL.

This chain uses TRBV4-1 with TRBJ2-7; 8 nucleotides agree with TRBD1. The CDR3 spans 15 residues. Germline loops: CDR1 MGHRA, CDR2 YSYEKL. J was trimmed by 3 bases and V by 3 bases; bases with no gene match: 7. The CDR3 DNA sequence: TGCGCCAGCAGCCAGCTTTCCGGGACAGGCTACGAGCAGTACTTC. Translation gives CASSQLSGTGYEQYF.